The following is a TCR beta chain sequence with its context. Its cognate antigen is unknown. This specimen comes from a study of OX40 agonist ivuxolimab in advanced cancers. About the study: Dose-escalation patients suffered from hepatocellular carcinoma, melanoma, renal cell or head and neck cancer. Three patients showed partial responses: one hepatocellular carcinoma and two cutaneous melanoma cases. Findings and limits, study-wide: At 0.1 to 3.0 mg/kg, clonal expansion of CD4+ and CD8+ blood T cells had occurred by week 6.

Some clones are missing from TCRdb's copy, which holds only in-frame ones; the method was immunoSEQ multiplex PCR. The sample holds roughly 90,000 clones, around 85% seen once. A history of autoimmune disease or systemic immunosuppression excluded patients. The CDR3 has 17 amino acids. Sequenced material: CD4+ or CD8+ T cells sorted from blood, taken in a trial of the OX40 agonist ivuxolimab. The clonotype comes from an adult with an advanced solid tumor such as melanoma, head and neck, liver or kidney cancer. This chain uses TRBV1 with TRBJ2-7; the table's TRBD1 call for D was not verified on the DNA. TRBV1 is shown as a pseudogene. CDR3 residues: CTSSYLSGTASSYEQYF. CDR3 nucleotides: TGCACCAGCAGCTACTTATCCGGGACAGCGAGCTCCTACGAGCAGTACTTC.